The sequence of this TCR beta chain was determined in a study of shared clonotypes between healthy human individuals. This CDR3 contains 15 residues. In germline, CDR1 is SGHVS, CDR2 FQNEAQ. V gave up 0 bases and J gave up 2 bases, with 11 bases separating them. In the naive CD8 group, cells lacked CD45RO and were positively selected for CCR7, so terminally differentiated effector memory CD45RA+ cells were left out. Authors' data handling: ImmunoSEQ output lacked quality scores and full-length reads, limiting matched filtering. TCRdb keeps only in-frame clones here, not all; method: immunoSEQ multiplex PCR. V and J calls and clone size follow that table, whereas D and trimming were derived from the DNA. The data hold about 2.2 million clones, with around 93% observed a single time. This clone came up once.

The V and J genes are TRBV7-8 and TRBJ2-7; either TRBD1 or TRBD2 may supply D (5 bases each). The TCR comes from a young man in good health. Some clones in this sample may be carry-over from other donors' samples. The sequenced material came from naive CD8+ T cells from PBMCs. The CDR3 reads CASSLAPGRAYEQYF. The DNA for the CDR3 is TGTGCCAGCAGCTTAGCTCCGGGACGGGCCTACGAGCAGTACTTC.